The TCR beta chain described here comes from a study of T cells after somatic rescue of genetic block. The CDR3 consists of 16 residues. The germline CDR1 and CDR2 sequences are SEHNR and FQNEAQ (reference sequence). J gave up 6 bases and V 3 bases, and 7 bases lay outside the gene matches. Clones were sequenced by immunoSEQ multiplex PCR, and TCRdb holds only the in-frame ones, with some missing. Of 88,000 or so clones in the sample, around 90% were seen once. This sequence was found in a young woman. Specimen: peripheral blood mononuclear cells (PBMCs). This chain connects TRBV7-9 to TRBJ2-7, with TRBD2 matching over 14 bases. The CDR3: CASSFSGLAGGGEQYF. Written as DNA, the CDR3 is TGTGCCAGCAGCTTCTCTGGACTAGCGGGAGGCGGCGAGCAGTACTTC.